This T cell receptor (beta chain) stems from a study of blood T cell repertoires in COVID-19. Assay used: immunoSEQ multiplex PCR; TCRdb lists only in-frame clones, some missing. The data show about 440,000 clones, with 88% seen just once and roughly an eighth held by the top ten. Seattle's enrolled individuals joined amid active infection and were then monitored longitudinally. The origin of this receptor is a woman aged 50 to 60 with COVID-19, enrolled during active disease. Input material: peripheral blood.

The DNA of the CDR3 is TGTGCCTGCACCGGACAGGGTTACGAAAAACTGTTTTTT. This encodes CACTGQGYEKLFF. The chain uses TRBV12-3 or TRBV12-4 and TRBJ1-4; the match to TRBD1 covers 8 bases. The J segment lost 8 bases and the V segment lost 11 bases, leaving 10 bases of the junction unmatched. CDR3 length: 13 residues.